The count of the clone carrying this T cell receptor (beta chain) is one. What it binds is unknown. A much larger clone differs by one base, so this may be a read error. TCR beta CDR3 region amplification was performed from RNA transcripts. In the first-round RT-PCR of the TCR CDR3, the HTBI primer set was used. In TCRdb, the multiplex PCR reads were re-called with MiXCR into one record per CDR3 protein. The table shows a few hundred thousand distinct CDR3 sequences, with approximately 48% occurring only once. This specimen belongs to a study of T cells in Graves' hyperthyroidism and ophthalmopathy. V was cut by 5 bases and J by 12 bases, with 14 bases left in between. Germline-derived CDR1 and CDR2 are SEHNR and FQNEAQ (reference sequence). This CDR3 has 11 amino acids. Overall study findings and caveats: Ophthalmopathy and stable hyperthyroidism were told apart by a 13 V-J model. Among thyroid clonotypes expanded above 0.001, most also appeared in blood. Model output signaled ophthalmopathy a median approximately six months ahead of onset.

Diagnosing involved the use of clinical symptoms, serum thyroxine and TRAb, thyroid ultrasound and orbital computed tomography. The clonotype comes from an adult woman with Graves' disease, either hyperthyroidism or ophthalmopathy (not recorded which). V and J are TRBV7-9 and TRBJ2-7; D not resolved. Sequencing used peripheral blood or thyroid tissue (not recorded which). DNA for the CDR3: TGTGCCAGCAGCCCTGGTTTAAGTCTGTACTTC. Translated, it gives CASSPGLSLYF.